Below are 9 T cell receptor beta chains sequenced from a single sample in a study of blood T cell repertoires in COVID-19. Libraries were prepared by immunoSEQ multiplex PCR; TCRdb keeps only in-frame clonotypes and omits some of them. The sample records a few hundred thousand clones, 80% to 90% being singletons. The sequenced sample was peripheral blood. The receptors were sampled from a woman aged 25 to 39 with COVID-19, enrolled during active disease.

The chain has TRBV19 and TRBJ2-2; tentative D call: TRBD1 (5 bases). CDR3 length: 14 amino acids. The germline V gene has CDR1 LNHDA and CDR2 SQIVND (reference sequence). The V gene lost 1 base and the J gene lost 3 bases, with 6 bases spanning the gap. The CDR3 nucleotides are TGTGCCAGTAGTATAGGGGGCTACACCGGGGAGCTGTTTTTT. Its protein is CASSIGGYTGELFF.

The chain couples TRBV7-9 to TRBJ1-1; tentative D call: TRBD1 (5 bases). V was trimmed by 4 bases and J by 2 bases, leaving 17 bases between them. The germline V gene has CDR1 SEHNR and CDR2 FQNEAQ (reference sequence). The CDR3 contains 16 residues. The CDR3 region is CASSSPGGGGNTEAFF. CDR3 coding DNA: TGTGCCAGCAGCTCCCCCGGGGGAGGCGGAAACACTGAAGCTTTCTTT.

V usage is TRBV15 and J usage is TRBJ1-6, with 7 bases aligning to TRBD1. CDR1 and CDR2 from the germline V gene are LNHNV and YYDKDF (reference sequence). J lost 5 bases, V lost 1 base, and 8 bases had no gene match. CDR3 size: 17 residues. Here the CDR3 DNA reads TGTGCCACCAGCAGAGCGCAGGGGACAGAGCATAATTCACCCCTCCACTTT. This sequence encodes CATSRAQGTEHNSPLHF.

The chain joins TRBV5-4 to TRBJ2-7; TRBD2 matches at 8 bases. The CDR3 totals 15 residues. V lost 4 bases and J lost 6; bases outside the gene matches: 12. Germline V gives CDR1 SGHNT, CDR2 YYREEE (reference sequence). CDR3 sequence: CASSLPLDAGGEQYF. CDR3 DNA: TGTGCCAGCAGCCTCCCTTTAGATGCGGGGGGCGAGCAGTACTTC.

The V and J genes are TRBV7-2 and TRBJ2-2; possible D gene TRBD1, 5 bases. V was trimmed by 5 bases and J by 4 bases, leaving 17 bases between them. CDR1 and CDR2 (germline): SGHTA, FQGNSA. The CDR3 covers 16 residues. The CDR3 here is CASSTSRGSRTGELFF. CDR3 coding DNA: TGTGCCAGCAGCACATCAAGGGGCAGCCGCACCGGGGAGCTGTTTTTT. Supplemented by reference TRBV7-2 and TRBJ2-2, the full variable domain reads GAGVSQSPSNKVTEKGKDVELRCDPISGHTALYWYRQSLGQGLEFLIYFQGNSAPDKSGLPSDRFSAERTGGSVSTLTIQRTQQEDSAVYLCASSTSRGSRTGELFFGEGSRLTVL.

The chain carries TRBV29-1 and TRBJ2-1, with 14 bases lining up with TRBD2. Unmatched junction bases numbered 9, after V lost 2 bases and J lost 3 bases. The CDR3 loop spans 18 amino acids. Looked up from germline, CDR1 is SQVTM and CDR2 is ANQGSEA. The CDR3 DNA reads as TGCAGCGTTGAACCCACTGGACTAGCGGGAGGACTCTACAATGAGCAGTTCTTC. Translating it yields CSVEPTGLAGGLYNEQFF.

V gene TRBV10-2 combines with J gene TRBJ2-3; TRBD2 aligns across 9 bases. The J segment lost 6 bases and the V segment lost 6 bases, leaving 19 bases of the junction unmatched. This CDR3 is built from 18 residues. CDR1 and CDR2 from the germline V gene are WSHSY and SAAADI. The CDR3 loop is CASREGLAGAFRGDTQYF. In DNA form, the CDR3 reads TGCGCCAGCAGAGAAGGGTTAGCGGGAGCCTTTCGCGGGGATACGCAGTATTTT.

The chain employs TRBV11-2 and TRBJ2-3; 14 nucleotides line up with TRBD2. Germline V gene data show CDR1 as SGHAT and CDR2 as FQNNGV. The length of the CDR3 is 17 residues. V was pared by 1 base and J by 6 bases, with 6 bases of the junction left unmatched. Here the CDR3 DNA reads TGTGCCAGCAGCTTAGGAAGACTAGCGGGGGGGCTCGATACGCAGTATTTT. It translates to CASSLGRLAGGLDTQYF.

The V and J genes are TRBV10-1 and TRBJ1-4, with unresolved D. V was cut by 5 bases and J by 4 bases, with 5 bases left in between. Germline loops: CDR1 WNHNN, CDR2 SYGVQD (reference sequence). This CDR3 contains 12 residues. The CDR3 sequence: CASSLNNEKLFF. The CDR3 coding sequence is TGCGCCAGCAGTCTAAATAATGAAAAACTGTTTTTT.